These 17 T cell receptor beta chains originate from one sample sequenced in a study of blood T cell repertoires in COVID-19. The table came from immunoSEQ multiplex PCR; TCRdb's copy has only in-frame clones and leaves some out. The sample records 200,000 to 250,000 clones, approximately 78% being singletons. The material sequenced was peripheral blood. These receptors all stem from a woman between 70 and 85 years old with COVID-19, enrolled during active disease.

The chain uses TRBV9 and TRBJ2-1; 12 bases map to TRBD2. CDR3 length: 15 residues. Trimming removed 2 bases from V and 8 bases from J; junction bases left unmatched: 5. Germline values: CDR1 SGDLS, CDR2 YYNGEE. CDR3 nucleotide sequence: TGTGCCAGCAGCGTGACTAGCGGGAGTTTTCATGAGCAGTTCTTC. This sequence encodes CASSVTSGSFHEQFF.

The CDR3 region has the DNA TGTGCCAGCAGTTACTCTCCGGGACAGGGCTACACCTTC. Its translation: CASSYSPGQGYTF. This rearrangement joins TRBV6-5 to TRBJ1-2; 7 nucleotides agree with TRBD1. The CDR3 runs to 13 residues. CDR1 and CDR2 (germline): MNHEY, SVGAGI. The trim removed 0 bases at V and 8 bases at J, leaving 3 bases unmatched.

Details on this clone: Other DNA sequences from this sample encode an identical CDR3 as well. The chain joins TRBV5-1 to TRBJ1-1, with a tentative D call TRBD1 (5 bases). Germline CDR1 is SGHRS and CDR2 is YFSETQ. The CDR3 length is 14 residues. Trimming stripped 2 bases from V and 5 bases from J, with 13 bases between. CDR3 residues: CASSLVGLGTEAFF. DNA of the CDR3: TGCGCCAGCAGCTTAGTGGGGCTGGGGACTGAAGCTTTCTTT.

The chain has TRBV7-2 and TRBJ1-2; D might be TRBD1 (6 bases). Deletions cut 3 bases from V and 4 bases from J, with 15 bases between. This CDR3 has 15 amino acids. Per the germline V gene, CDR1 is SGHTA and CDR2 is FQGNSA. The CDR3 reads CASSFRAQGSYGYTF. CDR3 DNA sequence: TGTGCCAGCAGCTTCCGGGCCCAGGGGAGCTATGGCTACACCTTC.

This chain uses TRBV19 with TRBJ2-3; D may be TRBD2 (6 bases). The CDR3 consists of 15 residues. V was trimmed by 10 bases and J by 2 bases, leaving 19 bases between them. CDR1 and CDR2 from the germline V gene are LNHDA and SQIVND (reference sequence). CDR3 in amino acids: CATSTLTRPTDTQYF. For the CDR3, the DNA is TGTGCCACCTCGACTCTGACTAGGCCCACAGATACGCAGTATTTT.

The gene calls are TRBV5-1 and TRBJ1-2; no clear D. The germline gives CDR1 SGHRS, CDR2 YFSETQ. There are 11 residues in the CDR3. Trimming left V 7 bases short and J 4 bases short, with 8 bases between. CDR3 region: CASAGSYGYTF. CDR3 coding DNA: TGCGCCAGCGCAGGATCCTATGGCTACACCTTC.

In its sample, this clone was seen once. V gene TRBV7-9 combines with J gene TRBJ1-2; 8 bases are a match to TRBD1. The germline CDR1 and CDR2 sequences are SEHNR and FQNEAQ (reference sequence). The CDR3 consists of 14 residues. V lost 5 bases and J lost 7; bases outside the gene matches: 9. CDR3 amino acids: CASSLYRDRLGYTF. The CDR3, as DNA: TGTGCCAGCAGCCTGTACCGGGACAGGCTTGGCTACACCTTC.

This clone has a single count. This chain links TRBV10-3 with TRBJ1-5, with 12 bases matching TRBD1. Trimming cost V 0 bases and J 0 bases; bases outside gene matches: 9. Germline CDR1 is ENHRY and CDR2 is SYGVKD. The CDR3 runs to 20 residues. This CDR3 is CAISESGTGGGYDSNQPQHF. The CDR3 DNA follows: TGTGCCATCAGTGAGTCGGGGACAGGGGGCGGATATGATAGCAATCAGCCCCAGCATTTT.

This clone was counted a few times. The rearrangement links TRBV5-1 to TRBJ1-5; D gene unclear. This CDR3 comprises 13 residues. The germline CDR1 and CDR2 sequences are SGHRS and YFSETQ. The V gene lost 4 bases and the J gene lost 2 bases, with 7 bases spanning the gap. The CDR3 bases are TGCGCCAGCAGCCCCGGGGGCAATCAGCCCCAGCATTTT. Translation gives CASSPGGNQPQHF.

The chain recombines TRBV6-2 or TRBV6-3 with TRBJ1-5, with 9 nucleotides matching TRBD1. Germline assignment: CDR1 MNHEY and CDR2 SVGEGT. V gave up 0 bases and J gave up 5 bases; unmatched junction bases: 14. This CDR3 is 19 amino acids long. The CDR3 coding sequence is TGTGCCAGCAGTTACTCCTACCTTACAGGGGGCACAGCAGATCAGCCCCAGCATTTT. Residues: CASSYSYLTGGTADQPQHF.

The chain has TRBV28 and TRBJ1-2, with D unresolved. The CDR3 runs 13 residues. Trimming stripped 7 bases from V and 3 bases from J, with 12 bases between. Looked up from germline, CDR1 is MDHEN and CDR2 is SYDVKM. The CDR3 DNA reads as TGTGCCAGCAACCTGCCGGGTTACTATGGCTACACCTTC. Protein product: CASNLPGYYGYTF.

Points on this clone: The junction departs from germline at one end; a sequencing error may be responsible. DNA for the CDR3: TGTGCCAGCCCACGGGAGAACTATGTCTACACCTTC. Residues: CASPRENYVYTF. The rearrangement uses TRBV7-6 and TRBJ1-2; D ambiguous. The length of the CDR3 is 12 residues. Germline assignment: CDR1 SGHVS and CDR2 FNYEAQ.

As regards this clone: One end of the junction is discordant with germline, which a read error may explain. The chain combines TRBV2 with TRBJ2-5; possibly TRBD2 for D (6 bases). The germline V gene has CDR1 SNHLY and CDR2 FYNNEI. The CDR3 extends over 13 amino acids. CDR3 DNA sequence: TGTGCCTGCAGATTCGGACTACAAGCGACCCAGTACTTC. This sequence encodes CACRFGLQATQYF.

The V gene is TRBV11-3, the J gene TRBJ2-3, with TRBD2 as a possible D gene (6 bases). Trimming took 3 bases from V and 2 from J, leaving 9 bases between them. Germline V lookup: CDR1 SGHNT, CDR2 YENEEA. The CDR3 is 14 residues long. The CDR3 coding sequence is TGTGCCAGCAGCTTCGGCGGGACCACAGATACGCAGTATTTT. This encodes CASSFGGTTDTQYF.

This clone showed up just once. The CDR3 DNA sequence: TGTGCCAGCAAGGGGCAGATTAGCCAGTTCTTC. Translated: CASKGQISQFF. V and J are TRBV28 and TRBJ2-1, with a tentative D call TRBD1 (5 bases). V was cut by 7 bases and J by 13 bases, with 14 bases left in between. The CDR3 length is 11 residues. CDR1 and CDR2 from the germline V gene are MDHEN and SYDVKM. Drawing the rest from reference TRBV28 and TRBJ2-1, the complete variable domain is DVKVTQSSRYLVKRTGEKVFLECVQDMDHENMFWYRQDPGLGLRLIYFSYDVKMKEKGDIPEGYSVSREKKERFSLILESASTNQTSMYLCASKGQISQFFGPGTRLTVL.

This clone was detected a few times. The DNA of the CDR3 is TGTGCCAGCAGCTTATCCAGGGGAAACTATGGCTACACCTTC. Translating it yields CASSLSRGNYGYTF. The rearrangement joins TRBV7-8 to TRBJ1-2; TRBD1 is a possible D gene (6 bases). Trimming left V 2 bases short and J 2 bases short, with 9 bases between. The germline V gene encodes CDR1 SGHVS and CDR2 FQNEAQ. CDR3 length equals 14 residues.

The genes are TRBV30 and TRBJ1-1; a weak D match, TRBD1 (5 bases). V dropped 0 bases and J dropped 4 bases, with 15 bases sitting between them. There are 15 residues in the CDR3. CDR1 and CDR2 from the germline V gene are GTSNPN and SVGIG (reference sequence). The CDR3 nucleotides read TGTGCCTGGAGTGTACCTTCCCTCGGGGGCACTGAAGCTTTCTTT. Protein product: CAWSVPSLGGTEAFF.